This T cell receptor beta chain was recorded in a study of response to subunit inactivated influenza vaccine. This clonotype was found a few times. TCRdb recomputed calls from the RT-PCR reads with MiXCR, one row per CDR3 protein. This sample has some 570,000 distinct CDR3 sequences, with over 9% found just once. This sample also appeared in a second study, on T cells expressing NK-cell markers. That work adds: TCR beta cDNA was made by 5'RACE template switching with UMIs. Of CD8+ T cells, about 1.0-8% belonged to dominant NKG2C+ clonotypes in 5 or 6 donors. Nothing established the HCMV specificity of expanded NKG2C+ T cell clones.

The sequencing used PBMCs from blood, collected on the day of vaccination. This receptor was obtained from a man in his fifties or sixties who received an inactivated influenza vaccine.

In DNA, the CDR3 is TGTGCCAGCAGCCAAGCCAGCGGGGGGGCACGTGAGCAGTTCTTC. It codes for CASSQASGGAREQFF. The J gene is TRBJ2-1, the V gene TRBV3-1, with 10 bases lining up with TRBD2. Germline CDR1 and CDR2: LGHDT and YNNKEL (reference sequence). This CDR3 has 15 residues. V shed 1 base and J 9 bases; nucleotides not matched to a gene: 6.